This is a list of T cell receptor beta chains from one sample in a study of T cell clonotyping in hematopoietic cell transplantation. Method: immunoSEQ multiplex PCR; TCRdb's copy keeps in-frame clones and lacks some. The sample consists of under 35,000 clones, more than 70% of them appearing once. This material consisted of peripheral blood mononuclear cells, taken before stem cell transplant. These receptors were obtained from a man in his forties or fifties with myelodysplastic syndrome. Some clones in this sample may be carry-over from other donors' samples. Each CDR3 is given with its conserved first and last residue. The D gene is left open where the match is weak. Some rows mark clone size as missing; the rest say once, few, many or name a class of expanded clone.

CDR3nt	CDR3aa	d_gene	abundance	v_gene	j_gene
TGCAGCGTTGGGGGGGAAACTGAAGCTTTCTTT	CSVGGETEAFF	.	.	TRBV29-1	TRBJ1-1
TGCAGCTCGGTAGGCAGGGAGAGAACAGATACGCAGTATTTT	CSSVGRERTDTQYF	.	.	TRBV29-1	TRBJ2-3
TGTGCCAGCAGTGATTACGAGCAGTACTTC	CASSDYEQYF	.	few	TRBV2	TRBJ2-7
TGTGCCAGCAGCTTTGGCCCGGGGCGGCAAGAGACCCAGTACTTC	CASSFGPGRQETQYF	.	.	TRBV7-2	TRBJ2-5
TGTGCCAGCAGAACCGGGAGCTGGGAAAAACTGTTTTTT	CASRTGSWEKLFF	.	.	TRBV27	TRBJ1-4
TGTGCCAGCAGTCCGCTTGAGCGGGGGGGTAGTGGCTACACCTTC	CASSPLERGGSGYTF	.	few	TRBV6-5	TRBJ1-2
TGCGCCAGCAGCCATGGCAAGGGTGCAGTCTCCTACAATGAGCAGTTCTTC	CASSHGKGAVSYNEQFF	.	.	TRBV4-1	TRBJ2-1
TGCGCCAGCAGAAATAATTCACCCCTCCACTTT	CASRNNSPLHF	.	.	TRBV5-1	TRBJ1-6
TGTGCCAGCAGTAGACAGGTAAATCAGCCCCAGCATTTT	CASSRQVNQPQHF	.	.	TRBV6-1	TRBJ1-5
TGTGCCAGCAGCCACGACTATTATAGCAATCAGCCCCAGCATTTT	CASSHDYYSNQPQHF	.	.	TRBV7-2	TRBJ1-5
TGTGCCAGCAGCTATAACTCACTAGCGGGGGACACCGGGGAGCTGTTTTTT	CASSYNSLAGDTGELFF	TRBD2	.	TRBV7-2	TRBJ2-2
TGTGCCTGGAGTGTAGGGGCTCTAAGCAATCAGCCCCAGCATTTT	CAWSVGALSNQPQHF	.	.	TRBV30	TRBJ1-5
TGTGCCAGCAGCCCCACGACCGGAGAACTTGTCGAGCAGTACTTC	CASSPTTGELVEQYF	.	.	TRBV5-6	TRBJ2-7
TGCGCCAGCAGCTTGGGAAATTTAGCGGATAAAGAGACCCAGTACTTC	CASSLGNLADKETQYF	.	.	TRBV5-1	TRBJ2-5
TGTGCCAGCAGCTTAGGAATCGCAGGGAGCTCCTACAATGAGCAGTTCTTC	CASSLGIAGSSYNEQFF	.	.	TRBV11-3	TRBJ2-1
TGTGCCAGCAGCCAAGAGGCTAGTGGTACCGGGGAGCTGTTTTTT	CASSQEASGTGELFF	.	.	TRBV4-2	TRBJ2-2